This T cell receptor (beta chain) was captured in a study of breast tumors, draining lymph nodes, adjacent tissues. General study findings and limits: Findings are consistent with lymph node origin and intratumoral expansion of most tumor T cells.

The lymph nodes were axillary draining lymph nodes from breast cancer patients. Ten or more counts support this clonotype. Its antigen is currently unknown. This CDR3 comprises 11 residues. The V end was cut by 6 bases, the J end by 7 bases, with 6 bases between. TCRdb reprocessed the multiplex PCR reads with MiXCR, giving one entry per CDR3 protein. In the table there are under 250,000 distinct CDR3 sequences, about a third of which are singletons. This sequence joins TRBV12-3 or TRBV12-4 and TRBJ2-2, with unresolved D. The specimen sequenced was axillary lymph node tissue. The sequence was collected from a female donor with breast cancer. Some clones in this sample may be carry-over from other donors' samples. CDR3: CASRANGELFF. CDR3 bases: TGTGCCAGCAGGGCGAACGGGGAGCTGTTTTTT.